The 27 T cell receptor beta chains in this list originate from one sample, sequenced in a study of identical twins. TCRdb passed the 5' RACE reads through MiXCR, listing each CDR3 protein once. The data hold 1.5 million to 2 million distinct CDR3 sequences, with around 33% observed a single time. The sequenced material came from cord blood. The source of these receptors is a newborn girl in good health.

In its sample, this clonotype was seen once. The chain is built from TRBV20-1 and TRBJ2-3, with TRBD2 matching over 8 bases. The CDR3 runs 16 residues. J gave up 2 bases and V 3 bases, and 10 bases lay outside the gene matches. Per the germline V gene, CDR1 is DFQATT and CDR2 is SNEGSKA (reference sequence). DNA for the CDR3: TGCAGTGCTAGGGGTTCGGGACTAGTTCTCACAGATACGCAGTATTTT. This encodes CSARGSGLVLTDTQYF.

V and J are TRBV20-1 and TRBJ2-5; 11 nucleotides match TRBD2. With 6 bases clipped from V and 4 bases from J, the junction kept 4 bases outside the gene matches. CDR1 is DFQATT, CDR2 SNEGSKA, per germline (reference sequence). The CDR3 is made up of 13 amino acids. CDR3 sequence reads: CSAELAGVETQYF. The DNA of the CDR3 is TGCAGTGCCGAACTAGCGGGAGTAGAGACCCAGTACTTC.

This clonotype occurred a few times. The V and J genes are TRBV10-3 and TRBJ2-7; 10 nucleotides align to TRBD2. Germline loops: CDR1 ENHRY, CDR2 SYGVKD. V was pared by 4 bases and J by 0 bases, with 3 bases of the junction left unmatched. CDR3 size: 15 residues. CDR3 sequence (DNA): TGTGCCATCAGTGCGGGACTAGCGAGCTCCTACGAGCAGTACTTC. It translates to CAISAGLASSYEQYF.

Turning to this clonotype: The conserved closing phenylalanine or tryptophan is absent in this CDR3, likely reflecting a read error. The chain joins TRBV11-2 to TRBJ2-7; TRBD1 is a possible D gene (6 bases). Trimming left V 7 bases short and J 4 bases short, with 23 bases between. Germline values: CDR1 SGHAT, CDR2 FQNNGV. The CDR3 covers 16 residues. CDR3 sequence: CASKSLRTARSYEQYL. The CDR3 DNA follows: TGTGCCAGCAAGAGCCTTCGGACAGCCCGGTCATACGAGCAGTACTTA.

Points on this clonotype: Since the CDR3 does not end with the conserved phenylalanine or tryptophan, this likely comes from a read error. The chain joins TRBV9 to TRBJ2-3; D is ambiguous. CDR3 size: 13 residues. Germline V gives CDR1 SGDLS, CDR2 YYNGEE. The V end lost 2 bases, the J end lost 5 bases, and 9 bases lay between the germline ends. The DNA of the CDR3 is TGTGCCAGCAGCGTGCAGCTCGGAGATACGCAGTATTTG. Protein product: CASSVQLGDTQYL.

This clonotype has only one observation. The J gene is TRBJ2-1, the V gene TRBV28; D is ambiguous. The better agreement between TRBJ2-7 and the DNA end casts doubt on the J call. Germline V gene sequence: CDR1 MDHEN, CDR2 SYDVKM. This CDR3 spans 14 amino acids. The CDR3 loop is CASRGVVSYNEQYF. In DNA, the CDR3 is TGTGCCAGCAGGGGCGTAGTATCCTACAATGAGCAGTACTTC.

This CDR3 reads CSASTPTGGEETQYF. The CDR3 DNA sequence: TGCAGTGCTAGTACCCCTACGGGAGGGGAAGAGACCCAGTACTTC. The rearrangement uses TRBV20-1 and TRBJ2-5; 8 nucleotides line up with TRBD2. The CDR3 is made up of 15 amino acids. V dropped 3 bases and J dropped 3; count of bases not matched to a gene: 9. Germline V gene lookup returns CDR1 DFQATT and CDR2 SNEGSKA (reference sequence).

CDR3 bases: TGTGCCAGCAGCCAAACCGGGCCCCCCCGCACTGAAGCTTTCTTT. Translated, it gives CASSQTGPPRTEAFF. This chain connects TRBV3-1 to TRBJ1-1, with no clear D. Germline loops: CDR1 LGHDT, CDR2 YNNKEL (reference sequence). Trimming shortened V by 2 bases and J by 4 bases, and 14 bases separated the two germline ends. The length of the CDR3 is 15 residues.

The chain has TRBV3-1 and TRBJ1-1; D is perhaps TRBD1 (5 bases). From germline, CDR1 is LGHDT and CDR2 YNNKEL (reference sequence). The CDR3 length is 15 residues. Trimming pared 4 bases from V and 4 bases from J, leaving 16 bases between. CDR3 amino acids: CASSRNRMSGTEAFF. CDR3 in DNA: TGTGCCAGCAGCCGCAACAGGATGTCAGGCACTGAAGCTTTCTTT.

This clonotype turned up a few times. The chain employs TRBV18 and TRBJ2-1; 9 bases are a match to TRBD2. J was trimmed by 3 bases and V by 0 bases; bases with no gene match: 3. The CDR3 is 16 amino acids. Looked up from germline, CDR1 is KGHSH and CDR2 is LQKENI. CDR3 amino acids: CASSPPSSGDYNEQFF. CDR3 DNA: TGTGCCAGCTCACCACCGTCTAGCGGGGACTACAATGAGCAGTTCTTC.

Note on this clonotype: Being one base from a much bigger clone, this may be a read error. Here the CDR3 reads CASSLATSGQETRYF. CDR3 nucleotides: TGCGCCAGCAGCTTGGCTACTAGCGGCCAAGAGACCCGGTACTTC. The rearrangement joins TRBV5-1 to TRBJ2-5; 8 bases match TRBD2. The CDR3 has 15 amino acids. The germline V gene has CDR1 SGHRS and CDR2 YFSETQ. Together with reference TRBV5-1 and TRBJ2-5, the CDR3 gives the full variable domain: KAGVTQTPRYLIKTRGQQVTLSCSPISGHRSVSWYQQTPGQGLQFLFEYFSETQRNKGNFPGRFSGRQFSNSRSEMNVSTLELGDSALYLCASSLATSGQETRYFGPGTRLLVL.

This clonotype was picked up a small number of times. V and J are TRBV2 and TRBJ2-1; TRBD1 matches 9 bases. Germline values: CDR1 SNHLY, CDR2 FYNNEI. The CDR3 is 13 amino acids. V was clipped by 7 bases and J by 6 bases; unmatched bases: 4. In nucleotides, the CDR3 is TGTGCCAGCACCCTGACAGGGGGCAATGAGCAGTTCTTC. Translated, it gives CASTLTGGNEQFF.

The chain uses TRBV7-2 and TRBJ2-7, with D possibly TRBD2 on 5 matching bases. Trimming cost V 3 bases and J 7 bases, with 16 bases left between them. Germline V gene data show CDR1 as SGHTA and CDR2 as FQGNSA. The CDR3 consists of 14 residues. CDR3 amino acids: CASSFGAVRNEQYF. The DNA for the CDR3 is TGTGCCAGCAGCTTCGGAGCGGTTCGCAATGAGCAGTACTTC.

The CDR3 reads CASSDPRDRDNEQYF. The CDR3 region has the DNA TGTGCCAGCAGTGACCCCCGGGACAGGGACAACGAGCAGTACTTC. The chain combines TRBV2 with TRBJ2-7, with 9 bases that match TRBD1. The V gene's germline CDR1 is SNHLY and CDR2 FYNNEI. The CDR3 is 15 residues long. With V trimmed by 3 bases and J by 5 bases, 8 bases remained unmatched.

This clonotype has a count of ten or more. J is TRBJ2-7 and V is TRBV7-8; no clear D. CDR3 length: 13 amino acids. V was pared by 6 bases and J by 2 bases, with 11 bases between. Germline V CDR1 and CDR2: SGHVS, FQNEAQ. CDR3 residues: CASRFDGTYEQYF. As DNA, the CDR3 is TGTGCCAGCAGATTCGATGGGACCTACGAGCAGTACTTC.

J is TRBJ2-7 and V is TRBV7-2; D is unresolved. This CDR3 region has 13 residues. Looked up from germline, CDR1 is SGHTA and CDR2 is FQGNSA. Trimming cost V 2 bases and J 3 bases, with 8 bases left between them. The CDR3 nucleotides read TGTGCCAGCAGCTTAAACGCTCTCTACGAGCAGTACTTC. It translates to CASSLNALYEQYF.

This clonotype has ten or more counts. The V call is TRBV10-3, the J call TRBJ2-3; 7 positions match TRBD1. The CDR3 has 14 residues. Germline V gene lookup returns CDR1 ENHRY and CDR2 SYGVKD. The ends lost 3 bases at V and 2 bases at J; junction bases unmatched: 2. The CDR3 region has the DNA TGTGCCATCAGTGACAGGGGGTCCACAGATACGCAGTATTTT. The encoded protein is CAISDRGSTDTQYF.

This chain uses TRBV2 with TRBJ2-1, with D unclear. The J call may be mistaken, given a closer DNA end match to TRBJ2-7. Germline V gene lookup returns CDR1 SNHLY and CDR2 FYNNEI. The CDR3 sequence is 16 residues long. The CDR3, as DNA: TGTGCCAGCAGTGAATGGGCGGAAAGCTCCTACAATGAGCAGTACTTC. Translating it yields CASSEWAESSYNEQYF.

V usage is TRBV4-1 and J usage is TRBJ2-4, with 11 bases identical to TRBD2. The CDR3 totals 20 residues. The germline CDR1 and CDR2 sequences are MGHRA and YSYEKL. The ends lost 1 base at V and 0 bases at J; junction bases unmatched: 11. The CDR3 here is CASSQGSTSGSRGAKNIQYF. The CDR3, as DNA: TGCGCCAGCAGCCAAGGAAGCACTAGCGGGAGTCGGGGAGCCAAAAACATTCAGTACTTC.

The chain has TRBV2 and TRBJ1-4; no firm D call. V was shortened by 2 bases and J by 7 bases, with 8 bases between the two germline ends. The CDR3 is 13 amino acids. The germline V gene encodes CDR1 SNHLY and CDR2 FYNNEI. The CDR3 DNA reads TGTGCCAGCAGTGAAAGGCTAGGTGAAAAACTGTTTTTT. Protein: CASSERLGEKLFF.

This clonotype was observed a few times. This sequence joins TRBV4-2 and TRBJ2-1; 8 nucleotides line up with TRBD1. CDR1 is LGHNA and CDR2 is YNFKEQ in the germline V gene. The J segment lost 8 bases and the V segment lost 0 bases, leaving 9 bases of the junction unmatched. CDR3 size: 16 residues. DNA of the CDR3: TGTGCCAGCAGCCAAGATGGATACAGGGGGGTCGATGAGCAGTTCTTC. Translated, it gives CASSQDGYRGVDEQFF.

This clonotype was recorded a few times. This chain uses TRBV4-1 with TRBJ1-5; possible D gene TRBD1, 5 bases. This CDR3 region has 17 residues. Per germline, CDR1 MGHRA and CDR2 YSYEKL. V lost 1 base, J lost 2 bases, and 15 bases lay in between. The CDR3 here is CASSQVASMGGNQPQHF. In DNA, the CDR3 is TGCGCCAGCAGCCAAGTCGCATCAATGGGGGGCAATCAGCCCCAGCATTTT.

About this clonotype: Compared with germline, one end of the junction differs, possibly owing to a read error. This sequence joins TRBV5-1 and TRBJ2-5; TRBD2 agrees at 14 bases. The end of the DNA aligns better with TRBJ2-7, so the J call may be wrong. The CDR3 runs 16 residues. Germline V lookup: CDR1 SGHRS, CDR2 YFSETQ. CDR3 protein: CAGSLGGTSGSYEQYF. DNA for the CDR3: TGCGCCGGCAGCTTGGGGGGGACTAGCGGGAGTTACGAGCAGTACTTC.

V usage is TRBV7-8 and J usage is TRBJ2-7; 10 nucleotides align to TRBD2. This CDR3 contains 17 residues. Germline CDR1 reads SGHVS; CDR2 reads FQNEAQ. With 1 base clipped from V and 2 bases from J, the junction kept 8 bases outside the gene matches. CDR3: CASSLGTIGTSAYEQYF. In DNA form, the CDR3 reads TGTGCCAGCAGCTTAGGAACGATTGGGACTAGCGCCTACGAGCAGTACTTC.

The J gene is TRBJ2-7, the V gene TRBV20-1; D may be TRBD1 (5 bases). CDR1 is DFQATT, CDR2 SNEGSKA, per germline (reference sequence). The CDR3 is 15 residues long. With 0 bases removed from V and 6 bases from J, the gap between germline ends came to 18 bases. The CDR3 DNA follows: TGCAGTGCTAGAGATTTACTGGCAGGGTCGATCGAGCAGTACTTC. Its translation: CSARDLLAGSIEQYF.

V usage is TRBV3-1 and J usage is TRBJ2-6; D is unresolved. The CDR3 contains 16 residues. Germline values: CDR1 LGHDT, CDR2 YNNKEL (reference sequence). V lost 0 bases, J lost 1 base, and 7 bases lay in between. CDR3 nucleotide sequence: TGTGCCAGCAGCCAAGATCCGGATTCTGGGGCCAACGTCCTGACTTTC. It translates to CASSQDPDSGANVLTF.

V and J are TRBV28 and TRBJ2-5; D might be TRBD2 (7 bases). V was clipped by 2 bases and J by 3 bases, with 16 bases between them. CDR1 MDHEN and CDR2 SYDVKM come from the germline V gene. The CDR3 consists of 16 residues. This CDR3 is CASSLRGGEGEETQYF. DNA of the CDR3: TGTGCCAGCAGTTTAAGAGGGGGGGAAGGGGAAGAGACCCAGTACTTC.